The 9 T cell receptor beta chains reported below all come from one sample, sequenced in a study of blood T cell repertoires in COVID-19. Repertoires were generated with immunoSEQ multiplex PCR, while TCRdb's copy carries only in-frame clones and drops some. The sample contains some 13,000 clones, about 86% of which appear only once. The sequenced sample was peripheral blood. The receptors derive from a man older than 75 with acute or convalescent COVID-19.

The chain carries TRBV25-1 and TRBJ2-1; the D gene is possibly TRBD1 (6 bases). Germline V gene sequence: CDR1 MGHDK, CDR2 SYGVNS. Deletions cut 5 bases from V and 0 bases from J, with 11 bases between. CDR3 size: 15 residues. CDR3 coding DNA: TGTGCCAGCAGTTTGGACAGTAACTCCTACAATGAGCAGTTCTTC. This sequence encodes CASSLDSNSYNEQFF.

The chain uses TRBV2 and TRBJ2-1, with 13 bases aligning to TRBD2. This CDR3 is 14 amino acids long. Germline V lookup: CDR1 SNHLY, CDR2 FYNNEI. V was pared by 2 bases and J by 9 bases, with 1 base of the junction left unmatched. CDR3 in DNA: TGTGCCAGCAGTGAACGACTAGCGGGGGGTGAGCAGTTCTTC. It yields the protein CASSERLAGGEQFF.

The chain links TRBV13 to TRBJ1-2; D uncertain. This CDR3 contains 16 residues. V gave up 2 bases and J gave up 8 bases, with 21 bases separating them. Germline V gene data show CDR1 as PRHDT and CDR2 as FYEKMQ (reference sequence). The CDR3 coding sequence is TGTGCCAGCAGCTTACCCGTGGAGGGCCGAAGCAGGGGCTACACCTTC. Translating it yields CASSLPVEGRSRGYTF.

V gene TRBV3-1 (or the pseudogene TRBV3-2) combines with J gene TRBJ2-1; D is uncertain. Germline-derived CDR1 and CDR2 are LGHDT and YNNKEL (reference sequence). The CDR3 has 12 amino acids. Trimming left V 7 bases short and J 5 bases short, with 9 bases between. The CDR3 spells CASTAGDNEQFF. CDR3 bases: TGTGCCAGCACCGCCGGAGACAATGAGCAGTTCTTC.

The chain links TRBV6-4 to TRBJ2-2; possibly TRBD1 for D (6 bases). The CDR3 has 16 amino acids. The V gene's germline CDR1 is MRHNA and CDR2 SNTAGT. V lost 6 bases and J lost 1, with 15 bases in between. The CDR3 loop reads CASSHDRSENTGELFF. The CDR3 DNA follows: TGTGCCAGCAGCCATGACAGGTCGGAGAACACCGGGGAGCTGTTTTTT.

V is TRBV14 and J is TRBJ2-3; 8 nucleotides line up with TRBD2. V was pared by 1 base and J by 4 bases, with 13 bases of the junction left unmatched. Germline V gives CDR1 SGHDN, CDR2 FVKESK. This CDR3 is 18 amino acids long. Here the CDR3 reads CASSQVQRAGEGADTQYF. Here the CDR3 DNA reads TGTGCCAGCAGCCAAGTGCAGAGAGCGGGAGAAGGTGCAGATACGCAGTATTTT. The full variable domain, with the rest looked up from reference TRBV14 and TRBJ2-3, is EAGVTQFPSHSVIEKGQTVTLRCDPISGHDNLYWYRRVMGKEIKFLLHFVKESKQDESGMPNNRFLAERTGGTYSTLKVQPAELEDSGVYFCASSQVQRAGEGADTQYFGPGTRLTVL.

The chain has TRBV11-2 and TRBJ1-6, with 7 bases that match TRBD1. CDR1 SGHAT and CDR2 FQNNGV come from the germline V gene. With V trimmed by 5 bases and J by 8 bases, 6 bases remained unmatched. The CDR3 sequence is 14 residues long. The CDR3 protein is CASSPGTEDSPLHF. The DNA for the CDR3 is TGTGCCAGCAGCCCTGGGACAGAAGATTCACCCCTCCACTTT.

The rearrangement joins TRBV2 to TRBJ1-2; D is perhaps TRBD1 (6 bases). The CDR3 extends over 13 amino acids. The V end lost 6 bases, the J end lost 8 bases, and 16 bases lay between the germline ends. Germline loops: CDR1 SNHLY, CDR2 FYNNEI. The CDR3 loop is CASRGQLNGGYTF. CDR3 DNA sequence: TGTGCCAGCAGGGGACAATTAAACGGAGGCTACACCTTC.

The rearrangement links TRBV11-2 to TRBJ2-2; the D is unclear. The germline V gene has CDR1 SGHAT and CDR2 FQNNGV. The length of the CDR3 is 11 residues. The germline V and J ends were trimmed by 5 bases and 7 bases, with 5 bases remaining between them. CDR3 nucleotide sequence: TGTGCCAGCAGCGTCATCGGGGAGCTGTTTTTT. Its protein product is CASSVIGELFF.